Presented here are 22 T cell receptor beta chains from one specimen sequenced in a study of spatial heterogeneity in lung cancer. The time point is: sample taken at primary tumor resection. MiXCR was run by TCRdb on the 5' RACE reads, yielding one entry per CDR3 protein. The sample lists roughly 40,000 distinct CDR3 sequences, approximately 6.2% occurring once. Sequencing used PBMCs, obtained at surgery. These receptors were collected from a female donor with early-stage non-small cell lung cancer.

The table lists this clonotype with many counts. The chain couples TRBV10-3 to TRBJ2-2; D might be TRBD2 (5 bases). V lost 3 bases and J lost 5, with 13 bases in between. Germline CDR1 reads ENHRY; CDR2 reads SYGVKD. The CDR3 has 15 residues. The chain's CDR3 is CAISDGPPGTGELFF. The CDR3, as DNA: TGTGCCATCAGTGATGGTCCCCCGGGGACCGGGGAGCTGTTTTTT.

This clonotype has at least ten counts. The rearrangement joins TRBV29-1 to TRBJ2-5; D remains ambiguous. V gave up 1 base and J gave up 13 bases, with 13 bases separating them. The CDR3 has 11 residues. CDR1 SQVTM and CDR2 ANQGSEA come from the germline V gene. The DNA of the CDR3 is TGCAGCGTTGAAGGGCGAGACACATCGTACTTC. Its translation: CSVEGRDTSYF.

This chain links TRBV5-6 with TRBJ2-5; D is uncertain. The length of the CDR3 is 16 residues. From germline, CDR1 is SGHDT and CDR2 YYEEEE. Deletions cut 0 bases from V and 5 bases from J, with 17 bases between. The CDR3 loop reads CASSLGTGFARETQYF. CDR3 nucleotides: TGTGCCAGCAGCTTGGGGACGGGTTTCGCGAGGGAGACCCAGTACTTC.

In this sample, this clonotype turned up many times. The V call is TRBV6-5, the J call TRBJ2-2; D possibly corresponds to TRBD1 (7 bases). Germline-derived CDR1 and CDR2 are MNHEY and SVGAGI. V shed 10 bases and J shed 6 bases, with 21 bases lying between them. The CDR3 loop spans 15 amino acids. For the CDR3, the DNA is TGTGCCACCCCCCCAGGGGGAGGTAGCGCCGGGGAGCTGTTTTTT. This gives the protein CATPPGGGSAGELFF.

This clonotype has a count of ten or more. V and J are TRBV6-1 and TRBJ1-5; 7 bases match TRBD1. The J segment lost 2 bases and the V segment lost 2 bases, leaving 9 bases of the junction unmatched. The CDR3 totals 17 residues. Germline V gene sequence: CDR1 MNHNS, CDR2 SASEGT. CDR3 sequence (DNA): TGTGCCAGCAGTGAATGGGAAATAACAGGGGGCAATCAGCCCCAGCATTTT. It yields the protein CASSEWEITGGNQPQHF.

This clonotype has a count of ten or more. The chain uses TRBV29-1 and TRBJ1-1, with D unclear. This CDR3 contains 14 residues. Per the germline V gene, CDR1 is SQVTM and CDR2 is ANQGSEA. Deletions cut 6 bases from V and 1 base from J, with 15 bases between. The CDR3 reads CSVWISASNTEAFF. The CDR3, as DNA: TGCAGCGTCTGGATCTCCGCTTCGAACACTGAAGCTTTCTTT.

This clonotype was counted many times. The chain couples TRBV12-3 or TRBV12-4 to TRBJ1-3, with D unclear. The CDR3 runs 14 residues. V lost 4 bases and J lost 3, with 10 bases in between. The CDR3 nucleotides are TGTGCCAGCAGTTATGGTGGAAGTGGAAACACCATATATTTT. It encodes CASSYGGSGNTIYF.

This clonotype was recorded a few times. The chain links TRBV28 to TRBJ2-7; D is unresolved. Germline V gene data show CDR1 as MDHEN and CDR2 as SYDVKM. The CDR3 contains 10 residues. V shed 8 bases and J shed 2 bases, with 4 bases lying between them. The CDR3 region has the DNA TGTGCCAGCGGGCCCTACGAGCAGTACTTC. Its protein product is CASGPYEQYF.

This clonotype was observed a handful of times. The CDR3 DNA sequence: TGTGCCAGCAGTAAAGCGGGGTCTGACGGGGAGCTGTTTTTT. Translation: CASSKAGSDGELFF. The chain recombines TRBV3-1 with TRBJ2-2; 7 bases map to TRBD2. The germline V gene has CDR1 LGHDT and CDR2 YNNKEL (reference sequence). This CDR3 is 14 amino acids long. Trimming cost V 6 bases and J 7 bases; bases outside gene matches: 8.

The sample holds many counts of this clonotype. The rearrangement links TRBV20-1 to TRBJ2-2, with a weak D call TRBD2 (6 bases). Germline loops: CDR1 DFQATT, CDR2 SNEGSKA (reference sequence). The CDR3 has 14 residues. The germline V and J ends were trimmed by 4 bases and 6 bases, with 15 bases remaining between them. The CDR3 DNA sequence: TGCAGTGCTACAAGACTAGGACGGCCCGGGGAGCTGTTTTTT. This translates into CSATRLGRPGELFF.

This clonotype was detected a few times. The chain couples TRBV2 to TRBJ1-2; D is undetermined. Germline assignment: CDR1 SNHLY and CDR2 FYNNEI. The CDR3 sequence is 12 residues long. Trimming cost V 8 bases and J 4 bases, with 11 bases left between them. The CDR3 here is CASAEASYGYTF. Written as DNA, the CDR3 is TGTGCCAGCGCTGAGGCCAGCTATGGCTACACCTTC.

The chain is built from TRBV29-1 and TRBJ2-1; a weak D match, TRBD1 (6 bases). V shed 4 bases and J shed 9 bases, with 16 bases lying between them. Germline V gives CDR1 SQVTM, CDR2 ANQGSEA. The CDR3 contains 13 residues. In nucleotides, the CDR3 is TGCAGCGTTGGGTCCAACAGGGCTGTTGAGCAGTTCTTC. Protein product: CSVGSNRAVEQFF.

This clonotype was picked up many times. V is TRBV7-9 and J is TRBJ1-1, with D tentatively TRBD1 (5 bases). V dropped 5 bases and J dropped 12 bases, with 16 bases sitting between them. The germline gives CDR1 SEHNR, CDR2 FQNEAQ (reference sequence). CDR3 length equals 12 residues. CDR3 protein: CASSRTGIGTFF. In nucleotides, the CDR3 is TGTGCCAGCAGCCGTACAGGAATCGGAACTTTCTTT. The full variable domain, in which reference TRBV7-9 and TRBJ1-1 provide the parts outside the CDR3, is DTGVSQNPRHKITKRGQNVTFRCDPISEHNRLYWYRQTLGQGPEFLTYFQNEAQLEKSRLLSDRFSAERPKGSFSTLEIQRTEQGDSAMYLCASSRTGIGTFFGQGTRLTVV.

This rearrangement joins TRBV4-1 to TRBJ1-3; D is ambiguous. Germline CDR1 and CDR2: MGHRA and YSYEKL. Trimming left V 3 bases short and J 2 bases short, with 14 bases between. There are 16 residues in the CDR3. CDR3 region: CASSHPGWDAGNTIYF. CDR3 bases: TGCGCCAGCAGCCACCCCGGCTGGGATGCTGGAAACACCATATATTTT.

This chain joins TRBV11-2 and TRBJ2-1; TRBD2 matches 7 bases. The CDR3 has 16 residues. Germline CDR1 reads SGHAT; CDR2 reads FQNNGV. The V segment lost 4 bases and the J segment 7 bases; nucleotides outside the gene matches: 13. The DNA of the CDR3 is TGTGCCAGCAGCTCCCGGGGGAGACTAGCTTTTAATGAGCAGTTCTTC. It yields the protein CASSSRGRLAFNEQFF.

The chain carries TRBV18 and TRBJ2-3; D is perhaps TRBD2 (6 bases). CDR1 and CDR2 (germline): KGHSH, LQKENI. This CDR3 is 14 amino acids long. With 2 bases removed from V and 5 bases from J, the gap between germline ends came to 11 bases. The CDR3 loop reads CASSPRMEGDTQYF. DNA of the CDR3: TGTGCCAGCTCACCAAGGATGGAGGGAGATACGCAGTATTTT.

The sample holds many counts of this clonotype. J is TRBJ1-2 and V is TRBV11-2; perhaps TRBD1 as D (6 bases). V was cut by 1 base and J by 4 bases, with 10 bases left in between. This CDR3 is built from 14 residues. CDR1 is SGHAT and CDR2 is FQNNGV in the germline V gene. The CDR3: CASSLAQGGYGYTF. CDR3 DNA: TGTGCCAGCAGCTTAGCACAGGGAGGCTATGGCTACACCTTC.

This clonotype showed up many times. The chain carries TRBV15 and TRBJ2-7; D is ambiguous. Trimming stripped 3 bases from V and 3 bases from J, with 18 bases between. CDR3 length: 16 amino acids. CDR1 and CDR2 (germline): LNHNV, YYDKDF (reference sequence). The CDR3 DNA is TGTGCCACCAGCAGTAGATCCGGGCTAGATGTCTACGAGCAGTACTTC. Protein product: CATSSRSGLDVYEQYF. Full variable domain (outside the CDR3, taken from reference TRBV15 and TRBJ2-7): DAMVIQNPRYQVTQFGKPVTLSCSQTLNHNVMYWYQQKSSQAPKLLFHYYDKDFNNEADTPDNFQSRRPNTSFCFLDIRSPGLGDTAMYLCATSSRSGLDVYEQYFGPGTRLTVT.

The CDR3 here is CASSLSKGEAFF. DNA of the CDR3: TGTGCCAGCAGCTTGTCTAAGGGTGAAGCTTTCTTT. This rearrangement joins TRBV5-4 to TRBJ1-1; unclear D gene. The germline gives CDR1 SGHNT, CDR2 YYREEE (reference sequence). This CDR3 has 12 amino acids. Between the trimmed V and J ends, which lost 1 base and 7 bases, there was a span of 8 bases.

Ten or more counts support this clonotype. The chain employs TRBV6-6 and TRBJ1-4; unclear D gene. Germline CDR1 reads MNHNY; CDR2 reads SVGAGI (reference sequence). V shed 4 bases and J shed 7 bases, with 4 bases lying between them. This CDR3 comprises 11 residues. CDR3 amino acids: CASSLGEKLFF. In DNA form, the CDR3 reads TGTGCCAGCAGTTTGGGTGAAAAACTGTTTTTT.

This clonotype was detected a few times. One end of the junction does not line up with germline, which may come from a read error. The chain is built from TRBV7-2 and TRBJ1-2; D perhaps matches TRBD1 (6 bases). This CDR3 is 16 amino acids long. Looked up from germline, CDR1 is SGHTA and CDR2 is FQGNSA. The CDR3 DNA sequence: TGTGCCAGCACCTTAGTCCCGGGGGGCCCGGCCTATGGCTACACCTTC. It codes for CASTLVPGGPAYGYTF. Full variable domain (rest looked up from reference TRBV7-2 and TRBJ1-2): GAGVSQSPSNKVTEKGKDVELRCDPISGHTALYWYRQSLGQGLEFLIYFQGNSAPDKSGLPSDRFSAERTGGSVSTLTIQRTQQEDSAVYLCASTLVPGGPAYGYTFGSGTRLTVV.

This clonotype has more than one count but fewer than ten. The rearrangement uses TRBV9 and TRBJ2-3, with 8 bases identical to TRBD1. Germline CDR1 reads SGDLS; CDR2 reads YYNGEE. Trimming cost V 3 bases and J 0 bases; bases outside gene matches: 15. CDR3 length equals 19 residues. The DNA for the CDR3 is TGTGCCAGCAGCGCCCATGGGACAGGCGCCCCCGCTAGCACAGATACGCAGTATTTT. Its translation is CASSAHGTGAPASTDTQYF.